The T cell receptor (beta chain) described here comes from a study of EBV T-cell therapy then PD-1 blockade in nasopharyngeal carcinoma (dated by TCRdb to the early 2020s). Genomic DNA was extracted from sorted cells using the Qiagen DNeasy Kit. The immunoSEQ platform was used for deep sequencing of the TCR beta chain. In the authors' own workflow: The immunoSEQ Analyzer software was used to analyze the repertoire data. TCRdb stores this immuneACCESS table with in-frame sequences only. Part of the clones is absent; in the studies checked, under half of the shortfall reflects unresolved V genes, and no reason is known for the rest. The DNA gave D and trimming, while V, J and clone size come from that table. The sample yields tens of thousands of clones; around 82% were counted once. Together, the top ten hold 25% to 35% of the sample. Note on this clone: It has no known antigen specificity. It has no much larger one-base neighbor in the sample; base qualities were not kept.

The treatment or condition label of this sample denotes: AdE1-LMPpoly-expanded autologous EBV-specific T-cell therapy followed by anti-PD-1 nivolumab. The CDR3 numbers 18 residues from cysteine through phenylalanine. The retained sequence is limited to the CDR3, 54 bases, with the frame set at the first base. As encoded in the germline V gene, CDR1 is SGHAT while CDR2 is FQNNGV. V drops 1 base and J drops 5 bases, leaving 21 bases in between. Here the chain combines TRBV11-2 and TRBJ2-1, with TRBD2 as a weak D call on 6 bases. The sequence was collected from a man between 40 and 49 years old with nasopharyngeal carcinoma. The starting material was CD8+ T cells from blood, obtained at approximately day 60 from a patient whose treatment included autologous EBV-specific T cells and nivolumab. The bases are TGTGCCAGCAGCTTAGTGGGGGGTACGATCACACAGGACAATGAGCAGTTCTTC. The resulting protein is CASSLVGGTITQDNEQFF.